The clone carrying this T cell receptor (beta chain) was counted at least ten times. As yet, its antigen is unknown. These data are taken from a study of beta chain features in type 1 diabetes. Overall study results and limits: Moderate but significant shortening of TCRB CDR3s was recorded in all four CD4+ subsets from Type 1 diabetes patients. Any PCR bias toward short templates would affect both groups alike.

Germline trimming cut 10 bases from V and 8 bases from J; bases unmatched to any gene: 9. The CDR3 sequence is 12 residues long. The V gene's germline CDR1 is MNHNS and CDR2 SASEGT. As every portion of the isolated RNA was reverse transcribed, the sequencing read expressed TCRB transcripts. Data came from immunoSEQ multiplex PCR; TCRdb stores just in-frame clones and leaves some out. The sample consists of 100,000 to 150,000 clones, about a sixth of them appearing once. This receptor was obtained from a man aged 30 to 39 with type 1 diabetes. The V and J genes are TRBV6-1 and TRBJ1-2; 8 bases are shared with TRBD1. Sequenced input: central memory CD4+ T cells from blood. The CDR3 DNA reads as TGTGCCACTGAGAAGGACAGGGAAGGCTACACCTTC. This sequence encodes CATEKDREGYTF.